This T cell receptor (beta chain) was documented in a study of cytomegalovirus exposure and HLA in healthy donors. The PCR had 60 Vbeta and 13 Jbeta primers. Method: immunoSEQ multiplex PCR; TCRdb's copy keeps in-frame clones and lacks some. Of tens of thousands of clones detected, 78% appear once; the ten largest clones hold 7.5% to 9%. Germline V lookup: CDR1 SGHAT, CDR2 FQNNGV. CDR3 length: 14 amino acids. V gave up 6 bases and J gave up 0 bases, with 10 bases separating them. The J gene is TRBJ2-3, the V gene TRBV11-2; no clear D gene. Sequenced sample: PBMCs. This receptor was identified in a man younger than 35 in good health and CMV-seropositive. The CDR3 DNA sequence: TGTGCCAGCAGACTTAATAGAAGCACAGATACGCAGTATTTT. It codes for CASRLNRSTDTQYF.